This entry is about one T cell receptor beta chain. Seattle cases were enrolled at active infection and followed longitudinally. This table comes from immunoSEQ multiplex PCR, and its TCRdb copy is limited to in-frame clones, with some not included. Of under 450,000 clones in the sample, 65% to 90% were seen once. The data derive from a study of blood T cell repertoires in COVID-19. Looking at the study overall: Samples taken during acute and convalescent COVID-19 were collected in the United States, Italy and Spain. PBMCs, B-cell-depleted T cells, or T cells were the source of the cDNA or gDNA that made up the material.

V dropped 3 bases and J dropped 8 bases, with 12 bases sitting between them. Per the germline V gene, CDR1 is SGHRS and CDR2 is YFSETQ. The CDR3 contains 13 residues. V and J are TRBV5-1 and TRBJ1-3; perhaps TRBD1 as D (5 bases). This clonotype originated in a woman aged 55 to 70 with COVID-19, enrolled during active disease. The material sequenced was peripheral blood. In DNA, the CDR3 is TGCGCCAGCAGCTCCTCAACAGGCGACACCATATATTTT. Protein product: CASSSSTGDTIYF.